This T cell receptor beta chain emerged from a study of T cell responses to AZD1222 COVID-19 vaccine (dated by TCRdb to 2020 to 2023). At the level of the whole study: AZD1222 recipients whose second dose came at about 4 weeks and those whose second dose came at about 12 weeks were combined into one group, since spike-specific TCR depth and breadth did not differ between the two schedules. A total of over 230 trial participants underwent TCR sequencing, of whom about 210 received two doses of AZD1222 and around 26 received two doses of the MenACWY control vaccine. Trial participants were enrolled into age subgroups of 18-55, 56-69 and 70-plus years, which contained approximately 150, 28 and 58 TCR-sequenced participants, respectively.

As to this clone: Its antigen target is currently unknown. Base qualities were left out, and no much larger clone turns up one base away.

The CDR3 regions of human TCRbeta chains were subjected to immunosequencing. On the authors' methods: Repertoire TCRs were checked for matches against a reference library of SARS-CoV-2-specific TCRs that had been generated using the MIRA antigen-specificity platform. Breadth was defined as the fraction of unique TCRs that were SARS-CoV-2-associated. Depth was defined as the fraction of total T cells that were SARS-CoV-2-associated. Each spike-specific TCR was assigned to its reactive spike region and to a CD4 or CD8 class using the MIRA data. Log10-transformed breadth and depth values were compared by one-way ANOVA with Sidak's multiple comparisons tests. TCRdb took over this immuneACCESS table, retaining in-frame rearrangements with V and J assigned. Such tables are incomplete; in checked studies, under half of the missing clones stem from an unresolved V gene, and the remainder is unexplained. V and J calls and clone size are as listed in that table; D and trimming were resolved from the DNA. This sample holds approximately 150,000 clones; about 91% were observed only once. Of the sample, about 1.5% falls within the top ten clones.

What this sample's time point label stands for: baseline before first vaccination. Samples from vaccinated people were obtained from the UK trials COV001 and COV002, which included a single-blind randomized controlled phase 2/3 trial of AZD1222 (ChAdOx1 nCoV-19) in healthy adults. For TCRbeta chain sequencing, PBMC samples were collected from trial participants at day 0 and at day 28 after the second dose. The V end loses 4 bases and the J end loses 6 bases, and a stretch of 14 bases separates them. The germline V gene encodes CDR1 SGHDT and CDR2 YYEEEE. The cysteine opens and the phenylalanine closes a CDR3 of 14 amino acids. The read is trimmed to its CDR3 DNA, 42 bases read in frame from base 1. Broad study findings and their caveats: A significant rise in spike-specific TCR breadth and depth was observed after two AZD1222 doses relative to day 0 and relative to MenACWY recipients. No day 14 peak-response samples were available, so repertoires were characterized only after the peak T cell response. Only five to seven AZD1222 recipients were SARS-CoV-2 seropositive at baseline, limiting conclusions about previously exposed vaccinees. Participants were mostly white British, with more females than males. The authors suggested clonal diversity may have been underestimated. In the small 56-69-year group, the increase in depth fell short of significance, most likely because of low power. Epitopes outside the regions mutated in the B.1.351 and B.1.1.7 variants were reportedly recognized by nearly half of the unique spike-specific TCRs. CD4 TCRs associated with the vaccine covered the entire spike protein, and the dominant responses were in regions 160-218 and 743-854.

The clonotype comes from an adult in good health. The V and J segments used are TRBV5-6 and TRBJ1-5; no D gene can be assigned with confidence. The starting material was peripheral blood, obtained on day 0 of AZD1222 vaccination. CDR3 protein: CASSPTGGLQPQHF. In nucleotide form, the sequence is TGTGCCAGCAGCCCGACGGGCGGGCTTCAGCCCCAGCATTTT. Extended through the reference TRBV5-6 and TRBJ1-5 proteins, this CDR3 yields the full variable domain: DAGVTQSPTHLIKTRGQQVTLRCSPKSGHDTVSWYQQALGQGPQFIFQYYEEEERQRGNFPDRFSGHQFPNYSSELNVNALLLGDSALYLCASSPTGGLQPQHFGDGTRLSIL.